This is a list of T cell receptor beta chains from one sample in a study of T cells in Graves' hyperthyroidism and ophthalmopathy. MiXCR was run by TCRdb on the multiplex PCR reads, yielding one entry per CDR3 protein. The table lists approximately 530,000 distinct CDR3 sequences, around 20% of them singletons. The sequenced material came from blood. All receptors come from a man in his forties or fifties with Graves' ophthalmopathy. CDR3s include the opening cysteine and the closing phenylalanine or tryptophan.

V: TRBV9
J: TRBJ2-1
CDR3: CASSVDLRPSSYNEQFF

V: TRBV27
J: TRBJ2-7
CDR3: CASSQLTGASYEQYF

V: TRBV5-1
J: TRBJ2-3
CDR3: CASDQPGDTQYF

V: TRBV12-3/TRBV12-4
J: TRBJ1-6
CDR3: CASSWYRNSPLHF

V: TRBV7-3
J: TRBJ1-1
CDR3: CASSTSRGAEAFF

V: TRBV27
J: TRBJ1-4
CDR3: CASSRTGGTEKLFF

V: TRBV7-6
J: TRBJ2-3
CDR3: CASSLEGTPHLGDTQYF

V: TRBV7-6
J: TRBJ2-1
CDR3: CASSSSYESSYNEQFF

V: TRBV6-5
J: TRBJ1-6
CDR3: CASSFAGGQGAPLHF

V: TRBV20-1
J: TRBJ1-3
CDR3: CSLRRGNTIYF

V: TRBV28
J: TRBJ2-7
CDR3: CASSLASSGRREQYF

V: TRBV3-1
J: TRBJ2-2
CDR3: CASSQGFNTGELFF

V: TRBV6-2/TRBV6-3
J: TRBJ1-2
CDR3: CASGPGNLYGYTF

V: TRBV5-1
J: TRBJ1-1
CDR3: CASSSWTGGALNTEAFF

V: TRBV2
J: TRBJ2-5
CDR3: CASKGRGTETQYF

V: TRBV4-1
J: TRBJ2-7
CDR3: CASSRGTSGRPGDEQYF

V: TRBV7-3
J: TRBJ2-7
CDR3: CASSSDGNSYEQYF

V: TRBV5-1
J: TRBJ2-3
CDR3: CASRLAGSTSTDTQYF